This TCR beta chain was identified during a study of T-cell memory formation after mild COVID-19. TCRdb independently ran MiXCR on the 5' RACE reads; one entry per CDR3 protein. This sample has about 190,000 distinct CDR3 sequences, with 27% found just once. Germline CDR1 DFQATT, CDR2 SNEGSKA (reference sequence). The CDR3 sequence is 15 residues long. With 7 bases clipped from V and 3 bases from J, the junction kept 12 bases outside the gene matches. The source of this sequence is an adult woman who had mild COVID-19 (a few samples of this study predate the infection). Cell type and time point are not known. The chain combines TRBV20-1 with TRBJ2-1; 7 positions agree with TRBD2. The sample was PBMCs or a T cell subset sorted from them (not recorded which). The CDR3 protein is CSGGGGNVRYNEQFF. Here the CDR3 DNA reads TGCAGTGGTGGGGGGGGGAACGTCCGCTACAATGAGCAGTTCTTC.